Below, 18 T cell receptor beta chains from the same sample are listed, as sequenced in a study of blood T cell repertoires in COVID-19 (TCRdb year 2020). Library creation used the immunoSEQ multiplex PCR assay. This is the immuneACCESS table as TCRdb keeps it, with only in-frame sequences that have V and J called. A part of the clones is gone; compared with another copy, unresolved V genes explain less than half, and the rest is unexplained. For this sample there are 120,000 or so clones; roughly nine tenths appear just once. Under 35% of the sample lies in the top ten. Sequenced input: peripheral blood. These receptors were obtained from a man in his sixties or seventies with active or convalescent COVID-19.

CDR3 protein: CASSEASVGELFF. DNA for the CDR3: TGCGCCAGCAGTGAGGCCAGCGTAGGGGAGCTGTTTTTT. V is TRBV10-2 and J is TRBJ2-2; D gene uncertain. The length of the CDR3 is 13 residues. Looked up from germline, CDR1 is WSHSY and CDR2 is SAAADI. V was shortened by 2 bases and J by 8 bases, with 9 bases between the two germline ends.

V gene TRBV7-2 combines with J gene TRBJ2-7; D call uncertain. The V end was cut by 5 bases, the J end by 5 bases, with 13 bases between. Germline V gene data show CDR1 as SGHTA and CDR2 as FQGNSA. The CDR3 covers 13 residues. CDR3 sequence: CASSRNFYDEQYF. The CDR3 DNA reads as TGTGCCAGCAGCAGAAATTTCTACGACGAGCAGTACTTC.

The V and J genes are TRBV19 and TRBJ2-5, with 7 bases lining up with TRBD2. The V segment lost 10 bases and the J segment 2 bases; nucleotides outside the gene matches: 7. Looked up from germline, CDR1 is LNHDA and CDR2 is SQIVND (reference sequence). The CDR3 totals 13 residues. The CDR3 sequence: CATRGLGQETQYF. CDR3 coding DNA: TGTGCCACCCGAGGACTAGGTCAAGAGACCCAGTACTTC.

This chain joins TRBV5-1 and TRBJ2-7, with 9 nucleotides matching TRBD2. The V gene end was trimmed by 0 bases and the J gene end by 4 bases; junction bases not matched to a gene: 5. From germline, CDR1 is SGHRS and CDR2 YFSETQ. This CDR3 comprises 15 residues. The CDR3 DNA follows: TGCGCCAGCAGCTTGGGGCTAGCGGGAACTTACGAGCAGTACTTC. Amino acids: CASSLGLAGTYEQYF. Full variable domain (rest looked up from reference TRBV5-1 and TRBJ2-7): KAGVTQTPRYLIKTRGQQVTLSCSPISGHRSVSWYQQTPGQGLQFLFEYFSETQRNKGNFPGRFSGRQFSNSRSEMNVSTLELGDSALYLCASSLGLAGTYEQYFGPGTRLTVT.

This rearrangement joins TRBV27 to TRBJ2-2; 12 nucleotides line up with TRBD2. This CDR3 region has 15 residues. The ends lost 6 bases at V and 5 bases at J; junction bases unmatched: 4. Germline CDR1 is MNHEY and CDR2 is SMNVEV (reference sequence). The CDR3 spells CASSLAGGSTGELFF. CDR3 nucleotides: TGTGCCAGCAGCCTAGCGGGAGGGTCGACCGGGGAGCTGTTTTTT.

The chain is built from TRBV28 and TRBJ2-4; 7 bases are shared with TRBD1. The germline V gene has CDR1 MDHEN and CDR2 SYDVKM. CDR3 length equals 14 residues. J lost 6 bases, V lost 4 bases, and 6 bases had no gene match. This CDR3 is CASSSRQGLNIQYF. The CDR3 nucleotides are TGTGCCAGCAGTTCCCGACAGGGATTAAACATTCAGTACTTC.

This clone was observed a single time. The chain has TRBV19 and TRBJ1-2, with D possibly TRBD1 on 6 matching bases. The CDR3 has 12 residues. Trimming shortened V by 7 bases and J by 3 bases, and 9 bases separated the two germline ends. Germline lookup yields CDR1 LNHDA and CDR2 SQIVND (reference sequence). The CDR3 is CASNHRDYGYTF. Written as DNA, the CDR3 is TGTGCCAGTAACCACAGGGACTATGGCTACACCTTC.

The chain couples TRBV11-2 to TRBJ2-7; TRBD1 matches at 10 bases. From germline, CDR1 is SGHAT and CDR2 FQNNGV. V shed 4 bases and J 4 bases; nucleotides not matched to a gene: 1. This CDR3 is 13 amino acids long. CDR3 nucleotides: TGTGCCAGCAGCTCGGACAGGGGGTACGAGCAGTACTTC. Translated, it gives CASSSDRGYEQYF.

This rearrangement joins TRBV6-6 to TRBJ2-5; TRBD2 agrees at 8 bases. The CDR3 sequence is 16 residues long. The germline V gene encodes CDR1 MNHNY and CDR2 SVGAGI (reference sequence). V shed 3 bases and J 2 bases; nucleotides not matched to a gene: 8. The CDR3 bases are TGTGCCAGCAGTTATACAAGCGGGAGCAGGCAAGAGACCCAGTACTTC. Its translation: CASSYTSGSRQETQYF.

This chain links TRBV7-2 with TRBJ2-5; maybe TRBD1 (6 bases). Deletions cut 5 bases from V and 2 bases from J, with 15 bases between. This CDR3 has 15 amino acids. Germline assignment: CDR1 SGHTA and CDR2 FQGNSA. CDR3 DNA sequence: TGTGCCAGCAGCCTTCTTCCCGGACAGCAAGAGACCCAGTACTTC. Its protein product is CASSLLPGQQETQYF.

V is TRBV6-5 and J is TRBJ2-4, with 11 positions matching TRBD2. In germline, CDR1 is MNHEY, CDR2 SVGAGI. V lost 8 bases to trimming and J lost 4 bases; unmatched junction nucleotides: 7. The CDR3 covers 15 residues. The CDR3 coding sequence is TGTGCCAGCTCCCGACTAGCGGGATTAAAAAACATTCAGTACTTC. This encodes CASSRLAGLKNIQYF.

The chain has TRBV28 and TRBJ1-1; 7 bases fit TRBD1. The germline CDR1 and CDR2 sequences are MDHEN and SYDVKM. The CDR3 contains 12 residues. V shed 6 bases, J shed 5 bases, and the junction held 3 bases outside the gene matches. CDR3 nucleotides: TGTGCCAGCAGGACAGGGAGAACTGAAGCTTTCTTT. Translated: CASRTGRTEAFF.

The V and J genes are TRBV4-1 and TRBJ2-7, with 10 bases identical to TRBD1. The germline V gene has CDR1 MGHRA and CDR2 YSYEKL. This CDR3 is 16 amino acids long. J was trimmed by 0 bases and V by 0 bases; bases with no gene match: 2. The CDR3 coding sequence is TGCGCCAGCAGCCAAGAAGGGACAGGGGCCTCCTACGAGCAGTACTTC. This encodes CASSQEGTGASYEQYF.

On this clone itself: The sample has other DNA sequences that encode this CDR3 too. This chain's CDR3 is CASSFSGSYEQYF. The CDR3 region has the DNA TGTGCCAGCAGCTTTTCGGGATCCTACGAGCAGTACTTC. The chain employs TRBV5-6 and TRBJ2-7, with D perhaps matching TRBD2 (5 bases). Looked up from germline, CDR1 is SGHDT and CDR2 is YYEEEE. The CDR3 is 13 residues long. The V end was cut by 2 bases, the J end by 1 base, with 7 bases between.

This rearrangement joins TRBV28 to TRBJ1-2, with D perhaps matching TRBD1 (5 bases). V dropped 2 bases and J dropped 5 bases, with 9 bases sitting between them. The CDR3 has 13 residues. CDR1 is MDHEN, CDR2 SYDVKM, per germline. The CDR3 nucleotides are TGTGCCAGCAGTTTAGGGGCCTTGTATGGCTACACCTTC. Translating it yields CASSLGALYGYTF.

This sequence joins TRBV9 and TRBJ1-2; D gene ambiguous. Germline V gene data show CDR1 as SGDLS and CDR2 as YYNGEE. The CDR3 runs to 15 residues. V dropped 4 bases and J dropped 0 bases, with 13 bases sitting between them. The CDR3 bases are TGTGCCAGCAGCCCTCGTACGGACTCTAACTATGGCTACACCTTC. Translated, it gives CASSPRTDSNYGYTF.

The CDR3 region has the DNA TGTGCCAGCAGTCTCTCACCCAGGGGGCCCCTCCACTTT. Translated, it gives CASSLSPRGPLHF. V is TRBV12-3 or TRBV12-4 and J is TRBJ1-6, with 7 bases fitting TRBD1. V shed 5 bases and J 13 bases; nucleotides not matched to a gene: 8. This CDR3 comprises 13 residues.

The CDR3 protein is CASSNGLVGRTQYF. The CDR3 DNA reads as TGTGCCAGCAGCAACGGACTAGTAGGTCGGACCCAGTACTTC. The chain uses TRBV28 and TRBJ2-5; TRBD2 agrees at 7 bases. The length of the CDR3 is 14 residues. Germline lookup yields CDR1 MDHEN and CDR2 SYDVKM. Trimming removed 6 bases from V and 7 bases from J; junction bases left unmatched: 11.